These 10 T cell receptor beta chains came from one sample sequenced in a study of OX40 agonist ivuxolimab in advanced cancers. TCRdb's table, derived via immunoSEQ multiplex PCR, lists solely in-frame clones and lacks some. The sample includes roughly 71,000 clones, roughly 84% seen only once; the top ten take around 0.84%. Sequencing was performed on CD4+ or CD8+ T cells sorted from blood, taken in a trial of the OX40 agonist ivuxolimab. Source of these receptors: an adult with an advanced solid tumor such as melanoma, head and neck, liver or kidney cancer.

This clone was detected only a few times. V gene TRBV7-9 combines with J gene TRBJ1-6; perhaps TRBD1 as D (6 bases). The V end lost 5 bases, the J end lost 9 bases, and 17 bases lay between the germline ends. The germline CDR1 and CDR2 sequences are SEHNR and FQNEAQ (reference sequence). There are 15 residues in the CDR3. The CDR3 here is CASSPGAGAISPLHF. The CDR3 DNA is TGTGCCAGCAGCCCAGGAGCAGGGGCAATTTCACCCCTCCACTTT.

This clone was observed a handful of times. The CDR3 protein is CASSQGTWGNNIAFF. DNA of the CDR3: TGCGCCAGCAGCCAAGGGACCTGGGGAAATAACATTGCTTTCTTT. The chain employs TRBV4-1 and TRBJ1-1; D gene uncertain. Germline CDR1 reads MGHRA; CDR2 reads YSYEKL. Trimming stripped 1 base from V and 11 bases from J, with 20 bases between. This CDR3 comprises 15 residues.

DNA of the CDR3: TGTGCCAACCAGATCGGACTAGCGGGAGCGGTCGGGGAGCTGTTTTTT. Amino acid sequence: CANQIGLAGAVGELFF. J is TRBJ2-2 and V is TRBV5-3; 13 bases match TRBD2. TRBV5-3 is designated an ORF whose function remains uncertain. J was trimmed by 7 bases and V by 9 bases; bases with no gene match: 12. This CDR3 spans 16 amino acids.

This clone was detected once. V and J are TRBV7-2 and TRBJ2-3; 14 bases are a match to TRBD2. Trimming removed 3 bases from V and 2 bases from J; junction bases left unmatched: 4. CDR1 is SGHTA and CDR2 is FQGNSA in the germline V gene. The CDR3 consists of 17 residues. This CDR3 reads CASSFRLAGGLTDTQYF. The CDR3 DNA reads TGTGCCAGCAGCTTCCGACTAGCGGGGGGGCTCACAGATACGCAGTATTTT.

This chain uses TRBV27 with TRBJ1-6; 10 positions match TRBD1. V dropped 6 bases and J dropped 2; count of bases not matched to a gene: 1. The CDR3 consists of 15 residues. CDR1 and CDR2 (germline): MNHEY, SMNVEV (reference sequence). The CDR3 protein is CASSDRGPYNSPLHF. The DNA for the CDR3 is TGTGCCAGCAGCGACAGGGGGCCCTATAATTCACCCCTCCACTTT.

CDR3 bases: TGTGCCAGCAGCTATGACCGGGGCTATGGCTACACCTTC. As protein: CASSYDRGYGYTF. The V gene is TRBV5-4, the J gene TRBJ1-2; D unclear. The CDR3 is 13 residues long. Germline values: CDR1 SGHNT, CDR2 YYREEE (reference sequence). With 3 bases removed from V and 4 bases from J, the gap between germline ends came to 10 bases.

CDR3 coding DNA: TGTGCCGTAGCGTTGGAATTTAGCAATCAGCCCCAGCATTTT. This gives the protein CAVALEFSNQPQHF. This chain uses TRBV6-6 with TRBJ1-5; D gene unclear. Germline V CDR1 and CDR2: MNHNY, SVGAGI (reference sequence). The CDR3 runs 14 residues. Trimming left V 11 bases short and J 0 bases short, with 14 bases between.

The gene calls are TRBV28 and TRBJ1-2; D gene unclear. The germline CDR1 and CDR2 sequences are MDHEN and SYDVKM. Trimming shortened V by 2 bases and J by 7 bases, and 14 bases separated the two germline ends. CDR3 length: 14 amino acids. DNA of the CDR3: TGTGCCAGCAGTTTACTGGCGGGGTACGGTGGCTACACCTTC. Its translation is CASSLLAGYGGYTF.

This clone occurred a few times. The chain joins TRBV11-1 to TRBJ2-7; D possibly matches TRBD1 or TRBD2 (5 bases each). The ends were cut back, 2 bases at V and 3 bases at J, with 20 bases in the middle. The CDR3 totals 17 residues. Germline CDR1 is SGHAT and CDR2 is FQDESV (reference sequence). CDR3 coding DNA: TGTGCCAGCAGCTTACATTCGTCGGGGCTAAGAAGCTACGAGCAGTACTTC. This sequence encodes CASSLHSSGLRSYEQYF.

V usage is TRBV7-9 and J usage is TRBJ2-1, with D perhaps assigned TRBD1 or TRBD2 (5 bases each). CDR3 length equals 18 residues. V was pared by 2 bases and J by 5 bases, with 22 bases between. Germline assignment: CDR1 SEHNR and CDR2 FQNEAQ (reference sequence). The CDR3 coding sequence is TGTGCCAGCAGCTTAAACCGGTTAGGGGCGGGCCCCCACAATGAGCAGTTCTTC. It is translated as CASSLNRLGAGPHNEQFF.